This T cell receptor (beta chain) appears in the sequencing data of a study of human CD4 T cells and Enterobacteriaceae. Details on this clone: Its antigen remains unidentified.

Notes on the study in general: Ex vivo, broadly cross-reactive clonotypes appeared more expanded than specific ones. Ex vivo clonotype reactivity was inferred only by sequence matching.

Assay: immunoSEQ multiplex PCR; the TCRdb copy retains only in-frame clones and omits some. Here the sample spans just under 30,000 clones, about 80% being singletons. The CDR3 has 14 residues. Trimming cost V 4 bases and J 7 bases, with 16 bases left between them. The germline gives CDR1 SQVTM, CDR2 ANQGSEA. Memory CD4+ T cells were sorted as all CD4+ cells except CD45RA+CCR7+CD95- naive cells, over 95% pure. This TCR came from a human donor in good health. The rearrangement uses TRBV29-1 and TRBJ2-2; D is ambiguous. Sequencing was carried out using memory CD4+ T cells from blood. The CDR3 spells CSVVMGLGGGELFF. CDR3 DNA: TGCAGCGTTGTAATGGGTTTGGGTGGCGGGGAGCTGTTTTTT.